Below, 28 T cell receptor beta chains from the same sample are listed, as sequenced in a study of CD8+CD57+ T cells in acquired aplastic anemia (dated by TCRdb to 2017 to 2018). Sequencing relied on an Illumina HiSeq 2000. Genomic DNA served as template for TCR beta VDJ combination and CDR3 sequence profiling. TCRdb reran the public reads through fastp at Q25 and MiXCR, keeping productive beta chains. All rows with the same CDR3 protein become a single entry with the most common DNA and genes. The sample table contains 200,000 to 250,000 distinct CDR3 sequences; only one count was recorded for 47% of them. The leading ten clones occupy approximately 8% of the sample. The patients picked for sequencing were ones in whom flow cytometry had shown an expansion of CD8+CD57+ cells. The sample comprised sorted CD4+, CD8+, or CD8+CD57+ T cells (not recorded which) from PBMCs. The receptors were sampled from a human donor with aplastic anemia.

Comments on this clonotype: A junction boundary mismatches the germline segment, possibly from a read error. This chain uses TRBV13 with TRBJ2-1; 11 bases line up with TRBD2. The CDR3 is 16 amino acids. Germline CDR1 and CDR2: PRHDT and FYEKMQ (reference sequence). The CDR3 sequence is CASSLGSGGVGNEQLF. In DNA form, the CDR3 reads TGTGCCAGCAGCTTAGGTAGCGGGGGGGTGGGCAATGAGCAGCTCTTC. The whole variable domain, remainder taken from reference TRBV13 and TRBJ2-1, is AAGVIQSPRHLIKEKRETATLKCYPIPRHDTVYWYQQGPGQDPQFLISFYEKMQSDKGSIPDRFSAQQFSDYHSELNMSSLELGDSALYFCASSLGSGGVGNEQLFGPGTRLTVL.

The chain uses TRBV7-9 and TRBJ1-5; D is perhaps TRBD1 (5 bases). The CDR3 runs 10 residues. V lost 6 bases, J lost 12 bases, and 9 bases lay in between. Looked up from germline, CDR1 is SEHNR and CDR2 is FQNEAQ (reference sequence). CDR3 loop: CASRGRSQHF. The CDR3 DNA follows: TGTGCCAGCAGGGGACGGAGCCAGCATTTT.

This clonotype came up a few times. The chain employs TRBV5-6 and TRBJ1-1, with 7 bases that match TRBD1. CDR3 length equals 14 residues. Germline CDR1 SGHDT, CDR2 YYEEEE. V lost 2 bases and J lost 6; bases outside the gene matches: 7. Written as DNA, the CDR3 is TGTGCCAGCAGCTTTACAGGGGTCCTCGCTGAAGCTTTCTTT. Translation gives CASSFTGVLAEAFF.

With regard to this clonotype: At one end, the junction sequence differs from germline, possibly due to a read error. CDR3 residues: CASSWDPGNSGKVF. The CDR3 DNA is TGTGCCAGCAGCTGGGACCCCGGCAACAGCGGAAAGGTTTTT. The rearrangement links TRBV13 to TRBJ2-2; D is possibly TRBD1 or TRBD2 (5 bases each). This CDR3 contains 14 residues. The germline V gene encodes CDR1 PRHDT and CDR2 FYEKMQ (reference sequence).

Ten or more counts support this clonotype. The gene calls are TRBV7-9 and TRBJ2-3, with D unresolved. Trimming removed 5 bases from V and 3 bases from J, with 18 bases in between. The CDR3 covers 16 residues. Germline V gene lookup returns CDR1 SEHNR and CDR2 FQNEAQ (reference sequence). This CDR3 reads CASSPMEPGVTDTQYF. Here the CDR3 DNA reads TGTGCCAGCAGCCCTATGGAACCTGGAGTAACAGATACGCAGTATTTT. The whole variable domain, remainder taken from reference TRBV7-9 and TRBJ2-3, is DTGVSQNPRHKITKRGQNVTFRCDPISEHNRLYWYRQTLGQGPEFLTYFQNEAQLEKSRLLSDRFSAERPKGSFSTLEIQRTEQGDSAMYLCASSPMEPGVTDTQYFGPGTRLTVL.

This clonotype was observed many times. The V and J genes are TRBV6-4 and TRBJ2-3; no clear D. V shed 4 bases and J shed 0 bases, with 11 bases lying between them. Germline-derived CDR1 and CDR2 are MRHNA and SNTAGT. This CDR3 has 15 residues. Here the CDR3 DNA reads TGTGCCAGCAGTGCGAGTGTGGCTAGCACAGATACGCAGTATTTT. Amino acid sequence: CASSASVASTDTQYF.

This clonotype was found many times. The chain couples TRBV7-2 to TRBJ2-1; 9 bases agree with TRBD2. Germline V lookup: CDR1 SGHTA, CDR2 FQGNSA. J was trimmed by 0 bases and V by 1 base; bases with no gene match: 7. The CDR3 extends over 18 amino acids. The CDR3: CASSLVQTSGHSYNEQFF. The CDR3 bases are TGTGCCAGCAGCTTAGTTCAGACTAGCGGACACTCCTACAATGAGCAGTTCTTC.

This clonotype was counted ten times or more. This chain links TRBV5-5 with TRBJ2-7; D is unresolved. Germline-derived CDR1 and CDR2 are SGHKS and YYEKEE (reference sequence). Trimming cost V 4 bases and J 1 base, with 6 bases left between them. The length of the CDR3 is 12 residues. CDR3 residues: CASSQPSYEQYF. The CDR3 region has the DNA TGTGCCAGCAGCCAGCCATCCTACGAGCAGTACTTC.

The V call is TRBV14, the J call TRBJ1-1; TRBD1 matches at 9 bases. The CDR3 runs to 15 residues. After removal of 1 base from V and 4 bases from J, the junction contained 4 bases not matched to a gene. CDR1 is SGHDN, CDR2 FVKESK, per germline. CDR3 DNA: TGTGCCAGCAGCCAAGGACAGGGGGGAGGCACTGAAGCTTTCTTT. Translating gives CASSQGQGGGTEAFF.

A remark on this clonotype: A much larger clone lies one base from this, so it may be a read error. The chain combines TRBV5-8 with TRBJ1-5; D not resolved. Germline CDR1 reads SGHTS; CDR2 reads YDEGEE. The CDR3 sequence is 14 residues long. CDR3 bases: TGTGCCAGCGGCTTGGTTATGGTGGGTCAGCCCCAGCATTTT. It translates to CASGLVMVGQPQHF.

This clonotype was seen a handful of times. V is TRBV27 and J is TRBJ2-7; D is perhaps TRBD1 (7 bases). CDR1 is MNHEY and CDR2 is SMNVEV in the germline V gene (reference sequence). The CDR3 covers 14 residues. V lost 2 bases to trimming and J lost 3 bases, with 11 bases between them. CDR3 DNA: TGTGCCAGCAGTTTAAGTCAGGGGGGCTACGAGCAGTACTTC. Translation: CASSLSQGGYEQYF.

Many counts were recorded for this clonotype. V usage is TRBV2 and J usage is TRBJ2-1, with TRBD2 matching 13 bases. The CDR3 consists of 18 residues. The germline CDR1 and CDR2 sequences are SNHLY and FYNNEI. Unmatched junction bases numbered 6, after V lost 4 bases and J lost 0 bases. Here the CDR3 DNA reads TGTGCCAGCAGTGGACTAGCGGGGGGCCTGAGCTCCTACAATGAGCAGTTCTTC. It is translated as CASSGLAGGLSSYNEQFF.

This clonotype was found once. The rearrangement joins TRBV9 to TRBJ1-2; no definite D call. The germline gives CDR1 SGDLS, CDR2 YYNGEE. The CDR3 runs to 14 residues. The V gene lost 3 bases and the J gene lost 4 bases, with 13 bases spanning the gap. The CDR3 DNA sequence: TGTGCCAGCAGCGAGACCCCGGAGGGCTATGGCTACACCTTC. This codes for CASSETPEGYGYTF.

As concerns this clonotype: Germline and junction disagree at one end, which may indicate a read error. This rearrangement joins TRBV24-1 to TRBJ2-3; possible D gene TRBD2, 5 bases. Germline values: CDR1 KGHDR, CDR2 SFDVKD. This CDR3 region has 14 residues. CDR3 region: CASSSAVSTDTQYF. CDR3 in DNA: TGTGCCAGCAGTTCAGCGGTTAGCACAGATACGCAGTATTTT.

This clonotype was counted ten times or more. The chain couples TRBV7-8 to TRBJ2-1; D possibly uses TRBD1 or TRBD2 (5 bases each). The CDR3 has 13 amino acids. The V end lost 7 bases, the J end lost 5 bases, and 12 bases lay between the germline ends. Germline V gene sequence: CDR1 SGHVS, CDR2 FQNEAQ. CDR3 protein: CASIRDRDNEQFF. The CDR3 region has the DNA TGTGCCAGCATACGGGACCGCGACAATGAGCAGTTCTTC.

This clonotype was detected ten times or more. Here the CDR3 DNA reads TGTGCCAGCAGCTTAGGCGGACAGGGGTTTAGTCAGCCCCAGCATTTT. Its protein is CASSLGGQGFSQPQHF. This chain uses TRBV7-8 with TRBJ1-5; 9 bases map to TRBD1. The V and J ends lost 1 base and 6 bases, in that order; junction bases with no gene match: 7. Germline CDR1 is SGHVS and CDR2 is FQNEAQ. This CDR3 has 16 residues.

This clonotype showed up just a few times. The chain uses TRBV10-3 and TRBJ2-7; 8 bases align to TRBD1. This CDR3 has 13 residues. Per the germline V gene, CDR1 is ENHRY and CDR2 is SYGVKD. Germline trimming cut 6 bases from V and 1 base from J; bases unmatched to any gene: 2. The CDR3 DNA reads TGTGCCATCAGGGACAGGGCATCCTACGAGCAGTACTTC. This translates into CAIRDRASYEQYF.

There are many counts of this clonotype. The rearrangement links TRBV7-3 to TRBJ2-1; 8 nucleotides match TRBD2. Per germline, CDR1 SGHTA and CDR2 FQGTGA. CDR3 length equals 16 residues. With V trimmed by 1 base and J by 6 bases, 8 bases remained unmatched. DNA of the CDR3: TGTGCCAGCAGCTTAAGGCCCGGGAGGGTCGGCAATGAGCAGTTCTTC. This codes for CASSLRPGRVGNEQFF.

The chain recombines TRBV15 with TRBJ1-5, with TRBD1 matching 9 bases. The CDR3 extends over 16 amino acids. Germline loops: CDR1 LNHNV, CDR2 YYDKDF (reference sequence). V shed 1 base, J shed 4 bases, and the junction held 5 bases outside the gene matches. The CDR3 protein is CATSRGGQGMNQPQHF. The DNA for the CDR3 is TGTGCCACCAGCAGAGGGGGACAGGGCATGAATCAGCCCCAGCATTTT.

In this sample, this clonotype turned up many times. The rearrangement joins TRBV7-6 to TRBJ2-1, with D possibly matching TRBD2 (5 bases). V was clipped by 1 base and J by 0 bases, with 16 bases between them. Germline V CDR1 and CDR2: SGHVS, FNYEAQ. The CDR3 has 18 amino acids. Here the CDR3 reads CASSLEVGGRSSYNEQFF. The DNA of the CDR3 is TGTGCCAGCAGCTTAGAAGTCGGTGGGAGAAGCTCCTACAATGAGCAGTTCTTC.

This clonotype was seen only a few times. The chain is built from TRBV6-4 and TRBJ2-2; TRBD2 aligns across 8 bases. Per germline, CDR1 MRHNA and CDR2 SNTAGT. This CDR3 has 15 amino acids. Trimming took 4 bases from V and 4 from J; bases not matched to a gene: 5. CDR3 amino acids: CASSASAGATGELFF. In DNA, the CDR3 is TGTGCCAGCAGTGCTTCAGCGGGGGCCACCGGGGAGCTGTTTTTT.

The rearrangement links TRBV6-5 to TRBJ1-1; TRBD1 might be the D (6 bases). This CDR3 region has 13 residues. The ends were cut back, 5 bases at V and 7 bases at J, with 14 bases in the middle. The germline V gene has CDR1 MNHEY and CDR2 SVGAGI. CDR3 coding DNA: TGTGCCAGCAGTCGAGGACAGCACCTTGAAGCTTTCTTT. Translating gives CASSRGQHLEAFF.

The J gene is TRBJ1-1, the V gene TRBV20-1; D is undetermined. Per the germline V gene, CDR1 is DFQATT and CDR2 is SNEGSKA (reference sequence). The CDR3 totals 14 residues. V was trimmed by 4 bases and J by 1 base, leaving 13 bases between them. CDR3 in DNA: TGCAGTGCTACCCCTTCCACACCGAACACTGAAGCTTTCTTT. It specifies CSATPSTPNTEAFF.

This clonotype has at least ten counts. CDR3 in amino acids: CSASSGQDSGNTIYF. For the CDR3, the DNA is TGCAGTGCTAGTTCGGGACAGGACTCTGGAAACACCATATATTTT. V usage is TRBV20-1 and J usage is TRBJ1-3, with 8 bases identical to TRBD1. Per the germline V gene, CDR1 is DFQATT and CDR2 is SNEGSKA (reference sequence). Trimming removed 3 bases from V and 0 bases from J; junction bases left unmatched: 4. The CDR3 runs to 15 residues.

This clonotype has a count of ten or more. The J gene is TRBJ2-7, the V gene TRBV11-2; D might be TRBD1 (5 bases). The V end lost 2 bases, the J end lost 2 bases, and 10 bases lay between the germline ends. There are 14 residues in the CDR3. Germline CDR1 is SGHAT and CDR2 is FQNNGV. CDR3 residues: CASSLPGIAYEQYF. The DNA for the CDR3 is TGTGCCAGCAGCTTACCAGGGATCGCCTACGAGCAGTACTTC.

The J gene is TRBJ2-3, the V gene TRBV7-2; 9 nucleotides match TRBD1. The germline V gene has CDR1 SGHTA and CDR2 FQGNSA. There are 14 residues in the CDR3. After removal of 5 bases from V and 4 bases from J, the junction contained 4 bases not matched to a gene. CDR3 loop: CASSLWDRADTQYF. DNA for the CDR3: TGTGCCAGCAGCCTATGGGACAGGGCAGATACGCAGTATTTT. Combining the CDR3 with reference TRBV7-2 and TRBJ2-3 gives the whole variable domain GAGVSQSPSNKVTEKGKDVELRCDPISGHTALYWYRQSLGQGLEFLIYFQGNSAPDKSGLPSDRFSAERTGGSVSTLTIQRTQQEDSAVYLCASSLWDRADTQYFGPGTRLTVL.

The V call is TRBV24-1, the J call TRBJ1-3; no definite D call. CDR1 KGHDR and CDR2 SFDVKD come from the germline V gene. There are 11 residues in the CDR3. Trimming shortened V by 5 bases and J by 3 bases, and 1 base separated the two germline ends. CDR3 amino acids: CATSGGNTIYF. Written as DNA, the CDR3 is TGTGCCACCAGTGGTGGAAACACCATATATTTT.

CDR3 sequence: CASSTLTGGTGYTF. DNA for the CDR3: TGTGCCAGTAGTACGCTAACAGGGGGCACGGGCTACACCTTC. J is TRBJ1-2 and V is TRBV19; TRBD1 agrees at 9 bases. Germline loops: CDR1 LNHDA, CDR2 SQIVND (reference sequence). V lost 4 bases to trimming and J lost 8 bases; unmatched junction nucleotides: 8. This CDR3 contains 14 residues.